The source of this T cell receptor (beta chain) is a study of T cells in women clearing cervical HPV infection (dated by TCRdb to 2017 to 2018). A note on the overall study: The cases were under 30 women with histologically confirmed HPV16-related CIN3 or worse, and 2 of these cases were invasive cancers. The approximately 26 controls were women who cleared a single incident HPV16 infection within 12 months without developing precancer or cancer. Blood from cases was drawn at the visit where the lesion was first identified, while blood from controls was drawn once the infection was no longer detected. Among cases, blood sampling came a median of approximately 150 days after lesion detection, with an interquartile range of about 80 to 230 days. Because only a few women had HLA typing data, the possibility that HLA type acted as a confounder could not be ruled out. An exploratory proof-of-principle case-control study, nested within the Guanacaste HPV Natural History Study in Costa Rica, was conducted to compare TCR repertoires across cervical HPV16 outcomes. Cases and controls were matched on age within five years and on year of sample collection. Cases had a median age of approximately 34 years and controls had a median age of about 41, with no significant differences in baseline characteristics. In the parent cohort, around 10,000 women aged 18 or older were enrolled in Guanacaste, Costa Rica, during 1993 to 1994 and were followed for seven years. As quality controls, five blinded duplicates were added to each group, bringing the total to about 60 samples made up of around 50 participants and about ten replicates.

Every participant had a single incident cervical HPV16 infection, and women with prevalent HPV16 infections were excluded. Cervical HPV DNA was detected by MY09/MY11 PCR, and genotyping was performed by dot-blot hybridization. Roughly 16 mL of heparinized blood were centrifuged, and the buffy coat was split into aliquots, frozen at -30 degrees C, and then kept at -80 degrees C. QIAGEN kits were used to extract genomic DNA from the buffy coat specimens. Results and caveats for the whole study, not just this receptor: Across sequencing depths, CIN3+ cases showed significantly higher TCR repertoire richness than controls, but evenness did not differ between the groups. Because the number of T cells per sample was unknown, the richness differences could reflect varying T-cell content rather than repertoire biology. Cases had lower TRBV6-7 relative abundance than controls (approximately 0.1% versus 0.16%; Bonferroni P = 0.0008). Cases were distinguished from controls with an estimated AUC of approximately 0.79 by random forest classifiers combining richness and V gene abundances. The cross-sectional design could not show whether associations preceded infection or resulted from it; effector/memory subsets and HPV-specific T cells were not isolated.

The immunoSEQ assay used multiplex PCR to amplify TCR beta CDR3 regions from an average of approximately 1,100 ng of genomic DNA per sample. To correct primer bias, the assay used a complete synthetic TCR repertoire to set an amplification baseline. The amplicons were sequenced using the Illumina platform. The original pipeline was this. Sequences were error-corrected by clustering with frequency ratios and a modified nearest-neighbor algorithm and were then analyzed in the immunoSEQ Analyzer with IMGT gene definitions. At each rarefaction depth, TCR richness and evenness were averaged across 20 rarefaction repeats, and samples with fewer sequences than that depth were excluded. Wilcoxon rank sum tests with FDR correction were used to compare relative abundances of V, D and J genes between the groups. For the blinded duplicates, the intraclass correlation was over 95% for TCR richness and averaged around 81% across around 61 gene segments. In its TCRdb copy, this immuneACCESS table keeps in-frame sequences only and misses some clones. Where compared with another copy, unresolved V genes explain less than half of these, and the others have no known cause. That table gives V, J and clone size, and the DNA gave D and trimming. The sample's clone listing holds 19,000 or so clones. Clones ranked in the top ten supply around 3.2% of the sample.

The junction shows trimming of 1 base on V and 2 bases on J, and the gene matches do not reach 3 bases of it. The CDR3, from cysteine to phenylalanine, totals 15 residues. The 36 bases shown cover part of the CDR3, and their frame starts at base 1. From the germline V gene (reference sequence), CDR1 is DFQATT and CDR2 is SNEGSKA. About this clone: It lacks a known antigen. The read ends 3 residues shy of where the CDR3 ends; the end is completed using the germline J gene.

Material: blood buffy coat. The receptor chain draws on TRBV20-1 and TRBJ2-7; the central 12 bases match TRBD2. This sequence originates from a woman aged 18-69 years with a cervical HPV16 infection that either progressed to CIN3+ or cleared (not recorded which). CDR3 DNA (partial): TGCAGTGCTAGAGCCCCTAGCGGGGGGGCCTACGAG. It translates to CSARAPSGGAYE. The whole CDR3 sequence is CSARAPSGGAYEQYF.